This is a list of T cell receptor beta chains from one sample in a study of Graves' ophthalmopathy and Graves' hyperthyroidism. TCRdb itself ran the multiplex PCR reads through MiXCR, one entry per CDR3 protein. In the table there are 450,000 or so distinct CDR3 sequences, around an eighth of which are singletons. Sequencing was done on a sample of blood. These TCRs come from a woman aged 30 to 39 with Graves' ophthalmopathy. The CDR3 runs from the conserved cysteine through the conserved F or W. D genes are given only for firm matches. Clone sizes are given selectively: once, few, many, or a class where the clone is expanded.

J: TRBJ1-2; size: many; D: -; V: TRBV4-1; CDR3: CASSQPQVTDGYTF; DNA: TGCGCCAGCAGCCAACCTCAGGTTACTGACGGCTACACCTTC
J: TRBJ1-4; size: few; D: -; V: TRBV12-3/TRBV12-4; CDR3: CASSWDNQGEKLFF; DNA: TGTGCCAGCAGCTGGGACAACCAGGGGGAAAAACTGTTTTTT
J: TRBJ2-7; size: -; D: -; V: TRBV6-1; CDR3: CASSERGYDYEQYF; DNA: TGTGCCAGCAGTGAAAGGGGGTACGACTACGAGCAGTACTTC
J: TRBJ2-2; size: -; D: TRBD2; V: TRBV12-3/TRBV12-4; CDR3: CASSRTSGSWTGELFF; DNA: TGTGCCAGCAGTCGGACTAGCGGGAGTTGGACCGGGGAGCTGTTTTTT
J: TRBJ2-7; size: many; D: TRBD2; V: TRBV29-1; CDR3: CSVVREAYEQYF; DNA: TGCAGCGTTGTCCGGGAGGCTTACGAGCAGTACTTC
J: TRBJ2-5; size: many; D: -; V: TRBV6-1; CDR3: CASSVAARVGETQYF; DNA: TGTGCCAGCAGTGTGGCAGCTCGGGTGGGGGAGACCCAGTACTTC
J: TRBJ2-5; size: -; D: TRBD1; V: TRBV2; CDR3: CASSAGDREETQDF; DNA: TGTGCCAGCAGCGCCGGGGACAGGGAAGAGACCCAGGACTTC
J: TRBJ1-2; size: few; D: -; V: TRBV5-5; CDR3: CASSLPARMTTSGYTF; DNA: TGTGCCAGCAGCTTGCCGGCCAGGATGACCACCTCGGGCTACACCTTC
J: TRBJ1-5; size: many; D: -; V: TRBV2; CDR3: CASSQRSGADQPQHF; DNA: TGTGCCAGCAGCCAAAGAAGTGGCGCAGATCAGCCCCAGCATTTT
J: TRBJ1-2; size: few; D: TRBD1; V: TRBV6-1; CDR3: CASNLTGSGGYTF; DNA: TGTGCCAGCAATCTGACAGGGTCGGGCGGCTACACCTTC
J: TRBJ1-1; size: many; D: -; V: TRBV11-2; CDR3: CASSLTSGGFSTEAFF; DNA: TGTGCCAGCAGCTTAACCTCCGGGGGATTTTCCACTGAAGCTTTCTTT
J: TRBJ1-5; size: many; D: -; V: TRBV20-1; CDR3: CSAGTGSNQPQHF; DNA: TGCAGTGCAGGGACGGGGAGCAATCAGCCCCAGCATTTT
J: TRBJ1-1; size: many; D: TRBD1; V: TRBV6-5; CDR3: CASSYGTGGRTEAFF; DNA: TGTGCCAGCAGTTACGGGACAGGGGGGCGCACTGAAGCTTTCTTT
J: TRBJ1-3; size: many; D: -; V: TRBV6-1; CDR3: CASSEYHGSGNTIYF; DNA: TGTGCCAGCAGTGAATATCACGGCTCTGGAAACACCATATATTTT
J: TRBJ2-7; size: many; D: -; V: TRBV11-2; CDR3: CASSHFGVIGDPPYEQYF; DNA: TGTGCCAGCAGCCACTTTGGAGTTATTGGGGACCCTCCCTACGAGCAGTACTTC
J: TRBJ1-1; size: -; D: TRBD1; V: TRBV12-3/TRBV12-4; CDR3: CASRNKGQGIVPEAFF; DNA: TGTGCCAGCAGGAATAAGGGACAGGGAATTGTCCCTGAAGCTTTCTTT